The rows below give T cell receptor beta chains drawn from one sample of a study of T cell responses to AZD1222 COVID-19 vaccine. Method: immunoSEQ multiplex PCR; TCRdb's copy keeps in-frame clones and lacks some. Found here are some 97,000 clones, approximately 87% of them singletons; the top ten hold approximately 16%. This sample comprised peripheral blood, obtained on day 0 of AZD1222 vaccination. The receptors stem from an adult in good health. Both conserved end residues are part of each CDR3. The D gene is left open where the match is weak.

v_call,d_call,j_call,cdr3_nt,cdr3_aa
TRBV14,.,TRBJ1-6,TGTGCCAGCAGCCAAAGTTGGGCAGGGAACTCACCCCTCCACTTT,CASSQSWAGNSPLHF
TRBV19,.,TRBJ1-2,TGTGCCAGTAGGGGATCCGGGACAAGCTATGGCTACACCTTC,CASRGSGTSYGYTF
TRBV9,.,TRBJ1-1,TGTGCCAGCAGCGTAGTCTGTGGGGGTAGTCCTTTGGACACTGAAGCTTTCTTT,CASSVVCGGSPLDTEAFF
TRBV7-2,.,TRBJ1-5,TGTGCCAGCAGTAGGACGGGTGGGCCCCAGCATTTT,CASSRTGGPQHF
TRBV12-3/TRBV12-4,.,TRBJ1-6,TGTGCCAGCAGTTTTTGGGAGGCACCCCTCCACTTT,CASSFWEAPLHF
TRBV29-1,.,TRBJ2-5,TGCAGCGTTGTTCTGCCCGGGCCCGAGACCCAGTACTTC,CSVVLPGPETQYF
TRBV7-2,.,TRBJ2-2,TGTGCCAGCAGCTTAAATAGGGCGGTCGGGGAGCTGTTTTTT,CASSLNRAVGELFF
TRBV27,.,TRBJ1-1,TGTGCCAGCAGTATCACCGGGACAATGAACACTGAAGCTTTCTTT,CASSITGTMNTEAFF
TRBV5-4,.,TRBJ2-6,TGTGCCAGCAGCTTGGCCGATGCCGGGGCCAACGTCCTGACTTTC,CASSLADAGANVLTF
TRBV4-1,.,TRBJ2-7,TGCGCCAGCAGCCAAGGTCGTCAGGGCTACGAGCAGTACTTC,CASSQGRQGYEQYF
TRBV6-5,.,TRBJ2-7,TGTGCCTCTACGGTCAGTAGGGGCGTTTGGTACTTC,CASTVSRGVWYF
TRBV6-2/TRBV6-3,.,TRBJ1-2,TGTGCCAGCAGTTACTCTGACTATGGCTACACCTTC,CASSYSDYGYTF